The TCR beta chain described here comes from a study of OX40 agonist ivuxolimab in advanced cancers. Study as a whole: Three patients, one with hepatocellular carcinoma and two with cutaneous melanoma, achieved partial responses. General study results and limits: Fewer expanded clones were found on average in CD4+ than in CD8+ T cells.

Clones were sequenced by immunoSEQ multiplex PCR, and TCRdb holds only the in-frame ones, with some missing. The sample has 65,000 to 90,000 clones; around nine tenths are singletons. Remarks on this clone: Its cognate antigen is unknown.

Patients were ruled out by autoimmune disease history or systemic immunosuppression. On cycle 4 day 1 and cycle 7 day 1, as well as at baseline, blood was sampled. The TCR was taken from an adult with an advanced solid tumor such as melanoma, head and neck, liver or kidney cancer. The sample here was CD4+ or CD8+ T cells sorted from blood, taken in a trial of the OX40 agonist ivuxolimab.

CDR3 in DNA: TGTGCCAGCAGCGGGCCGGGACAGGGGGGTGAGACCCAGTACTTC. Amino acids: CASSGPGQGGETQYF. The V and J genes are TRBV6-5 and TRBJ2-5, with TRBD1 matching over 11 bases. The CDR3 runs to 15 residues. V dropped 6 bases and J dropped 5; count of bases not matched to a gene: 8. Germline CDR1 is MNHEY and CDR2 is SVGAGI.